Listed below are T cell receptor beta chains from one sample, sequenced in a study of T cell repertoires in cytomegalovirus infection. Via MiXCR, TCRdb re-called the reads, giving one row per CDR3 protein. The table lists approximately 180,000 distinct CDR3 sequences, 8% to 10% of them singletons, with approximately 4.3% in the top ten. Material: PBMCs. These receptors all stem from a human donor in good health (CMV status not recorded). Some clones in this sample may be carry-over from other donors' samples. Both conserved end residues are part of each CDR3. D genes are given only for firm matches. Rows may omit the clone size; those that give it use once, few, many or a size class.

TRBD1	many	TRBV7-2	TRBJ2-3	TGTGCCAGCAGCTTACAGGGACAGGGGGCCGTAGATACGCAGTATTTT	CASSLQGQGAVDTQYF
.	many	TRBV7-8	TRBJ1-5	TGTGCCAGCAGCTTAGAGGGGGGCCGTCAGCCCCAGCATTTT	CASSLEGGRQPQHF
TRBD1	many	TRBV28	TRBJ1-2	TGTGCCAGCAGTTACGGACAGGGGGCCTATGGCTACACCTTC	CASSYGQGAYGYTF
TRBD2	many	TRBV6-2/TRBV6-3	TRBJ2-5	TGTGCCAGCAGTTACGGGGTAGCGGGGGCGTCCGGAGAGACCCAGTACTTC	CASSYGVAGASGETQYF
TRBD2	.	TRBV19	TRBJ2-1	TGTGCCAGTAGTGGCCAGCGGGAGGTGAATGAGCAGTTCTTC	CASSGQREVNEQFF
.	few	TRBV20-1	TRBJ1-1	TGCAGTGCTAGAGATATTAGGAGGGGGGGTAACACTGAAGCTTTCTTT	CSARDIRRGGNTEAFF
.	few	TRBV7-9	TRBJ1-2	TGTGCCAGCAGCCAGGGACACTCCTATGGCTACACCTTC	CASSQGHSYGYTF
.	many	TRBV12-3/TRBV12-4	TRBJ1-1	TGTGCCAGCAGGGTGTATGGCACCCAGGGTATGTCTGAAGCTTTCTTT	CASRVYGTQGMSEAFF
TRBD2	many	TRBV7-2	TRBJ2-1	TGTGCCAGCAGCTTAACAATAGCGGGAGCAAATGAGCAGTTCTTC	CASSLTIAGANEQFF
.	few	TRBV7-2	TRBJ1-1	TGTGCCAGCAGCTACTTTCAGGACCGACCTGAAGCTTTCTTT	CASSYFQDRPEAFF
TRBD2	many	TRBV7-9	TRBJ2-7	TGTGCCAGCAGCCCACGGGGGGGGGGCCCAAGCGAGCAGTACTTC	CASSPRGGGPSEQYF
TRBD1	many	TRBV6-2/TRBV6-3	TRBJ1-2	TGTGCCAGCAGTGATCCGGGACAGACAGGGGCAATCTATGGCTACACCTTC	CASSDPGQTGAIYGYTF